These 8 T cell receptor beta chains originate from one sample sequenced in a study of blood T cell repertoires in COVID-19. This table comes from immunoSEQ multiplex PCR, and its TCRdb copy is limited to in-frame clones, with some not included. The repertoire consists of around 480,000 clones, with about 85% occurring once and the leading ten covering roughly 0.72%. What was sequenced was PBMCs or T cells enriched from blood (not recorded which). Receptor source: a woman aged 18-29 years who had recovered from COVID-19.

The V gene is TRBV19, the J gene TRBJ2-1; a weak D match, TRBD1 (6 bases). In germline, CDR1 is LNHDA, CDR2 SQIVND (reference sequence). CDR3 length: 13 amino acids. V lost 6 bases and J 4 bases, leaving 10 bases between the germline ends. The DNA for the CDR3 is TGTGCCAGTAGCCCCAGGGGATACAATGAGCAGTTCTTC. Amino acids: CASSPRGYNEQFF.

To note about this clone: The sample holds other DNA sequences that translate to the same CDR3. This CDR3 is CASSLPTDTQYF. CDR3 coding DNA: TGTGCCAGCAGCCTACCCACAGATACGCAGTATTTT. J is TRBJ2-3 and V is TRBV5-4; D gene ambiguous. V shed 4 bases and J shed 2 bases, with 5 bases lying between them. The CDR3 has 12 residues. Germline loops: CDR1 SGHNT, CDR2 YYREEE (reference sequence). The whole variable domain, filled in from reference TRBV5-4 and TRBJ2-3, reads ETGVTQSPTHLIKTRGQQVTLRCSSQSGHNTVSWYQQALGQGPQFIFQYYREEENGRGNFPPRFSGLQFPNYSSELNVNALELDDSALYLCASSLPTDTQYFGPGTRLTVL.

The V call is TRBV10-3, the J call TRBJ2-5, with 8 positions matching TRBD2. The CDR3 loop spans 17 amino acids. The V gene end was trimmed by 6 bases and the J gene end by 1 base; junction bases not matched to a gene: 13. Germline values: CDR1 ENHRY, CDR2 SYGVKD. The DNA for the CDR3 is TGTGCCATCAGATCCTCGACTAGCGCGTCAGCCCAAGAGACCCAGTACTTC. Protein: CAIRSSTSASAQETQYF.

The chain employs TRBV6-5 and TRBJ1-3; D uncertain. From germline, CDR1 is MNHEY and CDR2 SVGAGI. The V gene lost 9 bases and the J gene lost 1 base, with 13 bases spanning the gap. This CDR3 spans 14 amino acids. CDR3 region: CASLVGGSGNTIYF. The CDR3 nucleotides are TGTGCCAGTCTCGTTGGAGGATCTGGAAACACCATATATTTT.

The chain couples TRBV12-5 to TRBJ2-7; possible D gene TRBD2, 6 bases. CDR3 size: 13 residues. V lost 6 bases and J 4 bases, leaving 13 bases between the germline ends. CDR1 LGHNT and CDR2 FRNRAP come from the germline V gene. In DNA, the CDR3 is TGTGCTAGTGGCGCTTCGGGAGCATACGAGCAGTACTTC. Translated, it gives CASGASGAYEQYF. Based on the CDR3 plus reference TRBV12-5 and TRBJ2-7, the full variable domain is DARVTQTPRHKVTEMGQEVTMRCQPILGHNTVFWYRQTMMQGLELLAYFRNRAPLDDSGMPKDRFSAEMPDATLATLKIQPSEPRDSAVYFCASGASGAYEQYFGPGTRLTVT.

This sequence joins TRBV29-1 and TRBJ2-3; the D gene is possibly TRBD2 (6 bases). The germline V gene has CDR1 SQVTM and CDR2 ANQGSEA. The CDR3 has 10 residues. The V and J ends lost 4 bases and 7 bases respectively, with 6 bases between them. The CDR3 protein is CSVGGNTQYF. The DNA of the CDR3 is TGCAGCGTTGGCGGGAATACGCAGTATTTT.

V gene TRBV6-5 combines with J gene TRBJ1-2; D is unclear. CDR1 is MNHEY and CDR2 is SVGAGI in the germline V gene. The CDR3 totals 13 residues. The V end was cut by 6 bases, the J end by 3 bases, with 11 bases between. The chain's CDR3 is CASSSPVDYGYTF. For the CDR3, the DNA is TGTGCCAGCAGCTCGCCAGTCGACTATGGCTACACCTTC.

CDR3 sequence: CASRQGFSPLHF. As DNA, the CDR3 is TGTGCCAGCCGACAGGGGTTTTCACCCCTCCACTTT. The rearrangement joins TRBV28 to TRBJ1-6; 8 bases fit TRBD1. This CDR3 region has 12 residues. J was trimmed by 9 bases and V by 8 bases; bases with no gene match: 3. CDR1 and CDR2 from the germline V gene are MDHEN and SYDVKM.